These T cell receptor beta chains were read from a single sample in a study of blood T cell repertoires in COVID-19. Some clones are missing from TCRdb's copy, which holds only in-frame ones; the method was immunoSEQ multiplex PCR. The sample lists some 68,000 clones, about 92% seen once, with around 0.47% in the top ten. The material sequenced was peripheral blood. The receptor source for this set is a middle-aged man with COVID-19, enrolled during active disease. Both conserved end residues are part of each CDR3. D genes are given only for firm matches. Not every row has a clone size; where given, it reads once, few, many or a size class.

j_call v_call clone_size d_call cdr3_length cdr3_nt cdr3_aa
TRBJ1-2 TRBV7-3 NA NA 13 TGTGCCAGCTCTTTGAGCCCGAACTATGGCTACACCTTC CASSLSPNYGYTF
TRBJ2-3 TRBV24-1 NA TRBD1 13 TGTGCCACCAGTGAGACAGGGACAGATACGCAGTATTTT CATSETGTDTQYF
TRBJ2-6 TRBV7-2 NA NA 17 TGTGCCAGCAGCTTGTCCGGGACATCTTCTGGGGCCAACGTCCTGACTTTC CASSLSGTSSGANVLTF
TRBJ1-1 TRBV21-1 NA NA 13 TGTGCCAGCAGCAAAAAGCGCAGTCTTGGAGCTTTCTTT CASSKKRSLGAFF
TRBJ2-7 TRBV18 NA NA 15 TGTGCCAGCTCACCCCTCGGGATGTCCCCTCCCGAGCAGTACTTC CASSPLGMSPPEQYF
TRBJ2-7 TRBV7-6 once TRBD2 15 TGTGCCAGCAGCCCCCGACTAGCGGGAGAAGAGGAGCAGTACTTC CASSPRLAGEEEQYF
TRBJ2-7 TRBV5-1 NA TRBD1 16 TGCGCCAGCAGCTTGGTCGGGACAGGGGAGTTTAACGAGCAGTACTTC CASSLVGTGEFNEQYF
TRBJ2-2 TRBV7-2 NA NA 16 TGTGCCAGCAGCGCACCTGGTCAGGGTCGGGCCGGGGAGCTGTTTTTT CASSAPGQGRAGELFF
TRBJ1-3 TRBV6-6 NA NA 17 TGTGCCAGCAGCCGAGCCTCCGGACAGAGCTCTGGAAACACCATATATTTT CASSRASGQSSGNTIYF
TRBJ2-6 TRBV21-1 NA NA 18 TGTGCCAGCAGCCCCGGACTAGCGGAACCTTCTGGGGCCAACGTCCTGACTTTC CASSPGLAEPSGANVLTF
TRBJ2-3 TRBV9 NA TRBD2 18 TGTGCCAGCAGCGTACCCGGGACTAGCGGGAGGGCCGTAGATACGCAGTATTTT CASSVPGTSGRAVDTQYF
TRBJ2-1 TRBV14 NA TRBD2 18 TGTGCCAGCAGCCAGGGACTAGCGGGAGGGCACCTACACAATGAGCAGTTCTTC CASSQGLAGGHLHNEQFF